This TCR beta chain was captured in a study of T cells after yellow fever vaccination. The germline V gene encodes CDR1 SGHVS and CDR2 FQNEAQ. Trimming removed 0 bases from V and 3 bases from J, with 11 bases in between. The CDR3 is 15 amino acids. TCRdb reprocessed the 5' RACE reads via MiXCR and lists one record per CDR3 protein. This sample has tens of thousands of distinct CDR3 sequences; around 7% occur once, and the top ten carry less than 50%. This TCR was sampled from a man younger than 45 who received the YFV17D yellow fever vaccine. The sequencing here drew on CD8+ T cells sorted from PBMCs, taken on the day of the yellow fever booster vaccination. The genes are TRBV7-8 and TRBJ1-2, with D unclear. CDR3 amino acids: CASSLASGSDYGYTF. In nucleotides, the CDR3 is TGTGCCAGCAGCTTAGCTTCTGGCTCCGACTATGGCTACACCTTC.